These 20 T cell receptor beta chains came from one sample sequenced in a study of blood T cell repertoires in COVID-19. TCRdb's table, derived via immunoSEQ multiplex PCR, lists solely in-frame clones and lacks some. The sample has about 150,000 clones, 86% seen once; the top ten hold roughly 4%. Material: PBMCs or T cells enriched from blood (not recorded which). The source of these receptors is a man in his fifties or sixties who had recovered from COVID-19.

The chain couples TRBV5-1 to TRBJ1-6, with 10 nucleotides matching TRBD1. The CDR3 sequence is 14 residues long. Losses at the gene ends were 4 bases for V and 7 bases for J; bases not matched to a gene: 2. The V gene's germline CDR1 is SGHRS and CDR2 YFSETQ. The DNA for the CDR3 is TGCGCCAGCAGCCGGGACAGGGGCAATTCACCCCTCCACTTT. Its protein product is CASSRDRGNSPLHF.

In nucleotides, the CDR3 is TGCGCCAGCGGACGGGGGACTAGCGGGGGCACTTATACGCAGTATTTT. Amino acid sequence: CASGRGTSGGTYTQYF. The chain employs TRBV10-2 and TRBJ2-3; 14 bases agree with TRBD2. Germline CDR1 WSHSY, CDR2 SAAADI. The CDR3 is 16 amino acids. Germline trimming cut 8 bases from V and 7 bases from J; bases unmatched to any gene: 11.

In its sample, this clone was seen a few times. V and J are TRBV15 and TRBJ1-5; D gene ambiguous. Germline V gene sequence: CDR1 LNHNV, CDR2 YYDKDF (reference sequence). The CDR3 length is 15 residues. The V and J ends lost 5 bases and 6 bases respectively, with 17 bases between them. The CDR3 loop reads CATSEEGGSSQPQHF. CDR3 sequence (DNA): TGTGCCACCAGCGAAGAGGGTGGAAGCTCTCAGCCCCAGCATTTT.

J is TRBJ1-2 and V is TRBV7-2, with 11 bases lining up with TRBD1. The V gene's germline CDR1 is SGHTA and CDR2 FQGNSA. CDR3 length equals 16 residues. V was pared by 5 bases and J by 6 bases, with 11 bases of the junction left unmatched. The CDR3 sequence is CASSATPGQGEDGYTF. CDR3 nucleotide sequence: TGTGCCAGCAGCGCCACACCGGGACAGGGGGAGGATGGCTACACCTTC.

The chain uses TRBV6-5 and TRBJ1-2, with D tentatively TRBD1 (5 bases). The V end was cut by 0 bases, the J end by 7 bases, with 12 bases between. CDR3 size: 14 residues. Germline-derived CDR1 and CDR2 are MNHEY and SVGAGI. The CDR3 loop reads CASSYSRGYGGYTF. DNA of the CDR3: TGTGCCAGCAGTTACTCCCGGGGGTATGGTGGCTACACCTTC.

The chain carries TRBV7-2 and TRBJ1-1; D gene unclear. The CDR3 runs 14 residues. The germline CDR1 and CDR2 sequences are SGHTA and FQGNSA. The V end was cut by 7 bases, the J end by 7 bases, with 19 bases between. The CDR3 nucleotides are TGTGCCAGCATTCCCTCGGGCCGACTAAGTGAAGCTTTCTTT. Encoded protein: CASIPSGRLSEAFF.

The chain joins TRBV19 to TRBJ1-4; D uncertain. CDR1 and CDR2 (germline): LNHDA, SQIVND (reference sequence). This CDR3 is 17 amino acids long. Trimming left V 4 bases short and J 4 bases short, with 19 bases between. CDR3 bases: TGTGCCAGTAGTAGGTGGGCCCAGACGACCTTTAATGAAAAACTGTTTTTT. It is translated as CASSRWAQTTFNEKLFF. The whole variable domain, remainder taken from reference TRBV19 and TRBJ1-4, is DGGITQSPKYLFRKEGQNVTLSCEQNLNHDAMYWYRQDPGQGLRLIYYSQIVNDFQKGDIAEGYSVSREKKESFPLTVTSAQKNPTAFYLCASSRWAQTTFNEKLFFGSGTQLSVL.

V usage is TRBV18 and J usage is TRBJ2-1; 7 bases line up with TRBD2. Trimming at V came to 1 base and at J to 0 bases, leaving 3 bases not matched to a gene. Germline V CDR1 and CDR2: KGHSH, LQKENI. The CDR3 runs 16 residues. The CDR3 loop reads CASSPQRGSSYNEQFF. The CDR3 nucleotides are TGTGCCAGCTCACCACAGCGGGGCAGCTCCTACAATGAGCAGTTCTTC.

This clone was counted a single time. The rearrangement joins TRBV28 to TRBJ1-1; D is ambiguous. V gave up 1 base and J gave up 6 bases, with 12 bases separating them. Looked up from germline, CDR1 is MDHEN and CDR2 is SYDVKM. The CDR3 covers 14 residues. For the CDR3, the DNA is TGTGCCAGCAGTTTATCCCCGGGAGCCCCTGAAGCTTTCTTT. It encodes CASSLSPGAPEAFF.

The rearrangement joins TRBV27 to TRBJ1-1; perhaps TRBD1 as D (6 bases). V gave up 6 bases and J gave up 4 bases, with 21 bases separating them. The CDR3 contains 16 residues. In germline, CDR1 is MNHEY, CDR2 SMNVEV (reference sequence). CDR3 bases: TGTGCCAGCAGCTTCGGGACAATCAGTTTTCCCACTGAAGCTTTCTTT. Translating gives CASSFGTISFPTEAFF.

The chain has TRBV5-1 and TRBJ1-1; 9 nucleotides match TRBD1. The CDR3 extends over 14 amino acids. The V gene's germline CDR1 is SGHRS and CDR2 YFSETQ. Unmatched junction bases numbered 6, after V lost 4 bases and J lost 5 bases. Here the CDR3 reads CASSIGTGSTEAFF. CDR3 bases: TGCGCCAGCAGCATCGGGACAGGGTCGACTGAAGCTTTCTTT.

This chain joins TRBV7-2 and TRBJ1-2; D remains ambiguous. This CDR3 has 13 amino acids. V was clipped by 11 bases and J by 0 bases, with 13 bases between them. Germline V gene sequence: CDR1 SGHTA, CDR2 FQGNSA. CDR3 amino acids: CACRFPPNYGYTF. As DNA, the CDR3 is TGTGCCTGCCGGTTCCCTCCTAACTATGGCTACACCTTC.

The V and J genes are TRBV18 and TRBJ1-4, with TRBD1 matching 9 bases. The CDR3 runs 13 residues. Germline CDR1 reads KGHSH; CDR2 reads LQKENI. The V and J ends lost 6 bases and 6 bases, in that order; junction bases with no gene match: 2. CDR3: CASSTGGDEKLFF. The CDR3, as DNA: TGTGCCAGCTCCACAGGGGGCGATGAAAAACTGTTTTTT.

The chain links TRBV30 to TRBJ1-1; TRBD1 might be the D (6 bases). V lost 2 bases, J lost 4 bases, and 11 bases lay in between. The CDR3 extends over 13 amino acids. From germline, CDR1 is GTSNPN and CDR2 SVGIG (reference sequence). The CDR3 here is CAWSPGTFTEAFF. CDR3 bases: TGTGCCTGGAGTCCAGGGACATTCACTGAAGCTTTCTTT.

The CDR3: CASSTPGLAGGPYNEQFF. CDR3 in DNA: TGTGCCAGCAGCACCCCGGGACTAGCGGGAGGCCCCTACAATGAGCAGTTCTTC. The chain combines TRBV7-9 with TRBJ2-1; 15 bases are shared with TRBD2. Trimming removed 5 bases from V and 2 bases from J; junction bases left unmatched: 7. Looked up from germline, CDR1 is SEHNR and CDR2 is FQNEAQ (reference sequence). The CDR3 is 18 residues long.

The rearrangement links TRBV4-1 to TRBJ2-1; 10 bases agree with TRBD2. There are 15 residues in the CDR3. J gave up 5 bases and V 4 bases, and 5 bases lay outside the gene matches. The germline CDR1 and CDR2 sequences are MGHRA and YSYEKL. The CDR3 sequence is CASSRTSGEDNEQFF. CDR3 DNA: TGCGCCAGCAGCCGAACTAGCGGGGAAGACAATGAGCAGTTCTTC.

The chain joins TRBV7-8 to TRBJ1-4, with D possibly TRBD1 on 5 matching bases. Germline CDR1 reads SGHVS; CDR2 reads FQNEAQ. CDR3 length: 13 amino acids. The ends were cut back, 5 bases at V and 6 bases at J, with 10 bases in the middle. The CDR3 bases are TGTGCCAGCAGCCGGACATACTATGAAAAACTGTTTTTT. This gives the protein CASSRTYYEKLFF.

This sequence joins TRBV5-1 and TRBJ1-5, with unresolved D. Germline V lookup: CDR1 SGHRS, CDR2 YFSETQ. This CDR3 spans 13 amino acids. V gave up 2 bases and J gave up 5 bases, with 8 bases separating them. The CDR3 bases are TGCGCCAGCAGCTTTGACGGGGATCAGCCCCAGCATTTT. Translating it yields CASSFDGDQPQHF.

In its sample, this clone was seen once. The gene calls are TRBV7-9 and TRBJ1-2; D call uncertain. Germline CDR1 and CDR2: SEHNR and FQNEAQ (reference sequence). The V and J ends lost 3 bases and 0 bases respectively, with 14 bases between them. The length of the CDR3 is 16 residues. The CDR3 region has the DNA TGTGCCAGCAGCTTGAAGAGGGTCTCGGCTAACTATGGCTACACCTTC. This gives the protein CASSLKRVSANYGYTF.

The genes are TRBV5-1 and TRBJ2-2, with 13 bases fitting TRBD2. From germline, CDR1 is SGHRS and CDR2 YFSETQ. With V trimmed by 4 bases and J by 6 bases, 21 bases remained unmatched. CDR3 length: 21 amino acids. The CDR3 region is CASSPGPPRTWTSGSSGELFF. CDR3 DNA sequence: TGCGCCAGCAGCCCCGGACCGCCCCGGACTTGGACTAGCGGGAGTTCCGGGGAGCTGTTTTTT.